The clone carrying this T cell receptor (beta chain) was observed at least ten times. Time point denoted: persistent/refractory GD, antithyroid drugs over 5 years with positive TRAb. After RNA was extracted from PBMCs, the TCR library was made from it. These data are taken from a study of regulatory T cells in long-lasting Graves disease. V was pared by 3 bases and J by 7 bases, with 17 bases between. There are 16 residues in the CDR3. Germline V gives CDR1 SGDLS, CDR2 YYNGEE. The TCR beta library used iRepertoire HTBI primers with Arm-PCR amplification of CDR3. TCRdb used MiXCR to reprocess the multiplex PCR reads, holding one entry per CDR3 protein. This sample yields about 460,000 distinct CDR3 sequences, of which about 20% are seen a single time; around 14% belongs to the top ten.

The TCR comes from a female donor with Graves disease. This specimen was peripheral blood mononuclear cells (PBMCs), taken when the disease was refractory, from a patient treated with antithyroid drugs. The chain combines TRBV9 with TRBJ1-6; a weak D match, TRBD1 (5 bases). The CDR3 here is CASSALGTGGNSPLHF. CDR3 nucleotide sequence: TGTGCCAGCAGCGCCCTTGGGACGGGAGGAAATTCACCCCTCCACTTT.